The table lists the clone carrying this TCR beta chain with a count of one. The target antigen is unknown. Trimming left V 3 bases short and J 9 bases short, with 18 bases between. Germline CDR1 and CDR2: SGHRS and YFSETQ. The CDR3 runs to 14 residues. This record belongs to a study of long-term antiretroviral therapy in people with HIV. Study-level findings and limits: After ART, diversity increased yet remained lower than transplant donor controls. Whereas controls had wider CDR3 length ranges, HIV repertoires had narrower ones.

Investigators performed immunoSEQ version v3.0 at survey level. Data came from immunoSEQ multiplex PCR; TCRdb stores just in-frame clones and leaves some out. The top ten hold 8% to 10% of the sample, which has 19,000 or so clones, 81% seen once. This clonotype was sampled from a man between 50 and 59 years old with HIV. Sample: unsorted PBMCs, taken 0.3 years before starting antiretroviral therapy. The genes are TRBV5-1 and TRBJ1-1; no firm D call. DNA for the CDR3: TGCGCCAGCAGCTCGGAATCGGAAATCCAGCAAGCTTTCTTT. Protein sequence: CASSSESEIQQAFF. The full variable domain, in which reference TRBV5-1 and TRBJ1-1 provide the parts outside the CDR3, is KAGVTQTPRYLIKTRGQQVTLSCSPISGHRSVSWYQQTPGQGLQFLFEYFSETQRNKGNFPGRFSGRQFSNSRSEMNVSTLELGDSALYLCASSSESEIQQAFFGQGTRLTVV.